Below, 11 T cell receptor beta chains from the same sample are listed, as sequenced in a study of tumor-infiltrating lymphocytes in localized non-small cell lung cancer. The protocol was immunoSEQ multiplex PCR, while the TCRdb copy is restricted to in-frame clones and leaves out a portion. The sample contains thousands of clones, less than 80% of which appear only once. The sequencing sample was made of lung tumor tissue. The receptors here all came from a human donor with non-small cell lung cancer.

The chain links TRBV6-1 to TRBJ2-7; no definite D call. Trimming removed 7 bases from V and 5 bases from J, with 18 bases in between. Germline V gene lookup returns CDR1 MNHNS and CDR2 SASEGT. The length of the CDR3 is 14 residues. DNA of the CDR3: TGTGCCAGCACCCGAGACGGATCCATAGACGAGCAGTACTTC. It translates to CASTRDGSIDEQYF.

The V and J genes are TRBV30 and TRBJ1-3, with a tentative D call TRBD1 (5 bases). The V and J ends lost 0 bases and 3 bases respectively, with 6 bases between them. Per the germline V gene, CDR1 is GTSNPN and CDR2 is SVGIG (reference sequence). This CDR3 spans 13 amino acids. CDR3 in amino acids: CAWSVRGGNTIYF. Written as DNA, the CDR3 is TGTGCCTGGAGTGTAAGGGGTGGAAACACCATATATTTT.

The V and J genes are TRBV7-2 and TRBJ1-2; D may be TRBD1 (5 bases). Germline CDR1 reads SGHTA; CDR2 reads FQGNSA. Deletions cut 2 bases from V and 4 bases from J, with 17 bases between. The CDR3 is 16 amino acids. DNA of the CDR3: TGTGCCAGCAGCTTACGCGCGGGACGGGATATCTATGGCTACACCTTC. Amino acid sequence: CASSLRAGRDIYGYTF.

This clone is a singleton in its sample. The CDR3 reads CATSRSKNTEAFF. The CDR3 DNA reads as TGTGCCACCAGCAGAAGCAAGAACACTGAAGCTTTCTTT. The rearrangement joins TRBV15 to TRBJ1-1; no firm D call. Deletions cut 2 bases from V and 1 base from J, with 5 bases between. The CDR3 spans 13 residues. The germline V gene has CDR1 LNHNV and CDR2 YYDKDF (reference sequence).

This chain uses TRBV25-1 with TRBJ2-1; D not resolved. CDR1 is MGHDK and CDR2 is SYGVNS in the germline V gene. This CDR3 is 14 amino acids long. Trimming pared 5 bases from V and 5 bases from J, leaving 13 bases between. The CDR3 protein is CASSLIGRHNEQFF. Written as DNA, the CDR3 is TGTGCCAGCAGTTTAATAGGGCGCCACAATGAGCAGTTCTTC.

CDR3 sequence reads: CASSDQANQYF. For the CDR3, the DNA is TGTGCCAGCAGTGACCAGGCTAACCAGTACTTC. The V gene is TRBV6-1, the J gene TRBJ2-5; D is unclear. This CDR3 is 11 amino acids long. The germline V gene has CDR1 MNHNS and CDR2 SASEGT. V shed 3 bases and J shed 10 bases, with 9 bases lying between them.

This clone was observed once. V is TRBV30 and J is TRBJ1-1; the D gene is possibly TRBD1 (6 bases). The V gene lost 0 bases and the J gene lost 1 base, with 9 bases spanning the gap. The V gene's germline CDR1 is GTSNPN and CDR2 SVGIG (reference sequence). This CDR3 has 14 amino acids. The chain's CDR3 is CAWSVGGPNTEAFF. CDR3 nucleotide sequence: TGTGCCTGGAGTGTAGGGGGGCCGAACACTGAAGCTTTCTTT.

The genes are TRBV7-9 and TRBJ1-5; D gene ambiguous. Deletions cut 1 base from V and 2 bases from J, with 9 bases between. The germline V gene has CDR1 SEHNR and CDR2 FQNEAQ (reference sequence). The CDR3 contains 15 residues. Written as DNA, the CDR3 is TGTGCCAGCAGCTTAGGGGATTCGGGCAATCAGCCCCAGCATTTT. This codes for CASSLGDSGNQPQHF.

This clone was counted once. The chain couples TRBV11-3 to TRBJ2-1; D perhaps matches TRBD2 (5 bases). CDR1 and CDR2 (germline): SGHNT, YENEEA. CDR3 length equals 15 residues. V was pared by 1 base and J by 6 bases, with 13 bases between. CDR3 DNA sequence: TGTGCCAGCAGCTTAGCTCGGGGAACCTCCAATGAGCAGTTCTTC. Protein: CASSLARGTSNEQFF.

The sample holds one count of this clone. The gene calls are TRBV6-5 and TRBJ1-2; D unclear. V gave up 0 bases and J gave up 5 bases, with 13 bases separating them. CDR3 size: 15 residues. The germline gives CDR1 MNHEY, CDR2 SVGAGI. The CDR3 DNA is TGTGCCAGCAGTTACTCGCCGGCGGCTGGTTATGGCTACACCTTC. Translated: CASSYSPAAGYGYTF.

Here the CDR3 DNA reads TGTGCCAGCAGTGATAGCGGGGGCGGTCAGCCCCAGCATTTT. As protein: CASSDSGGGQPQHF. This sequence joins TRBV6-1 and TRBJ1-5; TRBD1 is a possible D gene (6 bases). The CDR3 totals 14 residues. Germline CDR1 reads MNHNS; CDR2 reads SASEGT. Trimming removed 3 bases at V and 6 bases at J, with 12 bases between.